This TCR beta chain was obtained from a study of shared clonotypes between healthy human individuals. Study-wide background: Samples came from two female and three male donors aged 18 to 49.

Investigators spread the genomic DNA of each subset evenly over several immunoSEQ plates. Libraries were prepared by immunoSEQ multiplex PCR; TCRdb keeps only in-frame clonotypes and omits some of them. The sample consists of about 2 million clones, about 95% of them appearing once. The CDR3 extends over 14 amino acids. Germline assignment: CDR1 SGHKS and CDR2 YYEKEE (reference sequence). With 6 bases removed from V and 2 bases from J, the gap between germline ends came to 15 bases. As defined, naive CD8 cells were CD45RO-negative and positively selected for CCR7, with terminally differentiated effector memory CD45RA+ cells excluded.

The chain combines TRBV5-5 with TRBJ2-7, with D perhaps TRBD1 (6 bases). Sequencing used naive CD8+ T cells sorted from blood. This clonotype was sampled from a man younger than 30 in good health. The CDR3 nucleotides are TGTGCCAGCAACCCTCCGGACAGAACCTACGAGCAGTACTTC. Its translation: CASNPPDRTYEQYF.